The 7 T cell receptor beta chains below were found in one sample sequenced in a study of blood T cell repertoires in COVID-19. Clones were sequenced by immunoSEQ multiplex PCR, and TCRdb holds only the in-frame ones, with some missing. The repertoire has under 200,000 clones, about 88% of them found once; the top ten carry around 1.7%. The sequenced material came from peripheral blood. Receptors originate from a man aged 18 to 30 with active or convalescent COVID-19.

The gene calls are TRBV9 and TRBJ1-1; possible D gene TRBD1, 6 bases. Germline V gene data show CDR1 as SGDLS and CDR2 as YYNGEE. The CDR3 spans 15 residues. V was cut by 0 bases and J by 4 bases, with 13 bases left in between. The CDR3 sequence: CASSVDGRGFTEAFF. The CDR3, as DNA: TGTGCCAGCAGCGTAGACGGCAGGGGCTTCACTGAAGCTTTCTTT.

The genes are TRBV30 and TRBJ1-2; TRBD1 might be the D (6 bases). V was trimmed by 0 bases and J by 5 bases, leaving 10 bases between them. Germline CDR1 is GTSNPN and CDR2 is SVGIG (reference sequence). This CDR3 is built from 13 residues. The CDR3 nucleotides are TGTGCCTGGAGTGTAGCAGGGGCTTATGGCTACACCTTC. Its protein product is CAWSVAGAYGYTF.

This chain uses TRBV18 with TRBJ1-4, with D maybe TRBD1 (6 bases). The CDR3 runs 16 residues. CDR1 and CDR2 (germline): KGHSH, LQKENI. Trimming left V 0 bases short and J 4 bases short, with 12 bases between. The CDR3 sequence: CASSPPGGQVNEKLFF. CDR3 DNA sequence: TGTGCCAGCTCACCACCGGGGGGGCAAGTTAATGAAAAACTGTTTTTT.

CDR3 loop: CASSLGGDYGYTF. Here the CDR3 DNA reads TGTGCCAGCAGTTTGGGGGGTGACTATGGCTACACCTTC. The chain links TRBV12-3 or TRBV12-4 to TRBJ1-2, with D tentatively TRBD1 (5 bases). Deletions cut 3 bases from V and 3 bases from J, with 8 bases between. The CDR3 length is 13 residues.

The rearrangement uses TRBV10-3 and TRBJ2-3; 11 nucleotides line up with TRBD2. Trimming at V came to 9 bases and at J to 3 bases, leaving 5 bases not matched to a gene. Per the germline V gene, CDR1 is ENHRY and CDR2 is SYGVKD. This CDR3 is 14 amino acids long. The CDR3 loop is CAIAGTSGTDTQYF. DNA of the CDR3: TGTGCCATTGCCGGGACTAGCGGAACAGATACGCAGTATTTT.

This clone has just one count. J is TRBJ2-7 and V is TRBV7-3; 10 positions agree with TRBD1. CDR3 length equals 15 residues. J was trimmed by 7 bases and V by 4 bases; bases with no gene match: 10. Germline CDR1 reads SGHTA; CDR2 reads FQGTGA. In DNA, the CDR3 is TGTGCCAGCAGCTCCCGACAGGGGGCAGGAAGGGAGCAGTACTTC. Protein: CASSSRQGAGREQYF.

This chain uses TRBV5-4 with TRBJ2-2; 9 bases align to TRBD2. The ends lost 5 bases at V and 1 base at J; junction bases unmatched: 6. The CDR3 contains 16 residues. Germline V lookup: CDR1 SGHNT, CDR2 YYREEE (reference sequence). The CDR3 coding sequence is TGTGCCAGCAGAAATAGACTAGCGGAGAACACCGGGGAGCTGTTTTTT. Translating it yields CASRNRLAENTGELFF.